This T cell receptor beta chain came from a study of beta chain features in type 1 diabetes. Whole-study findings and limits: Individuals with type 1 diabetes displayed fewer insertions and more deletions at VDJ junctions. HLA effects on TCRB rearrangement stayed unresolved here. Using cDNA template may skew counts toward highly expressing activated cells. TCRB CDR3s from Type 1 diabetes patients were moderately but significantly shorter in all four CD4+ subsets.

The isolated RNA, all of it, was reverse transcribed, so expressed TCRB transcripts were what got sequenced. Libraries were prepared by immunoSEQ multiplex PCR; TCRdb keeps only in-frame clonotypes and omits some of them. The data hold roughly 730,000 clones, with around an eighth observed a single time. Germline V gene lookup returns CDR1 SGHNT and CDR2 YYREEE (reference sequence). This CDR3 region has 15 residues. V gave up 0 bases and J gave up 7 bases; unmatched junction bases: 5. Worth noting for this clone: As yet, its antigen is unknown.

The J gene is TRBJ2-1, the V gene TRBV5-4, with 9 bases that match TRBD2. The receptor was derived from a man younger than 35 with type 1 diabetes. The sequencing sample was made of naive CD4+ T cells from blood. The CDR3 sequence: CASSLEGSGGNEQFF. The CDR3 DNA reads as TGTGCCAGCAGCTTGGAGGGTAGCGGGGGAAATGAGCAGTTCTTC.